This T cell receptor beta chain came from a study of blood T cell repertoires in COVID-19. The data were produced by immunoSEQ multiplex PCR, yet TCRdb's version contains in-frame clones alone and is incomplete. The sample yields 80,000 or so clones, 80% to 90% seen once. CDR1 is KGHSH and CDR2 is LQKENI in the germline V gene. The CDR3 spans 15 residues. V dropped 0 bases and J dropped 4; count of bases not matched to a gene: 3. This rearrangement joins TRBV18 to TRBJ1-2, with 9 bases identical to TRBD1. This receptor was obtained from a human donor in a cohort sampled during active COVID-19. The sequencing input was peripheral blood. The CDR3 region has the DNA TGTGCCAGCTCACCACCGGGACAGGGAGGCTATGGCTACACCTTC. Protein: CASSPPGQGGYGYTF.